This T cell receptor beta chain derives from a study of molecular identifiers for immune sequencing clone quantification. This clonotype was seen more than once but under ten times. Its antigen is unknown. Naive CD8 libraries used 20,000 to 1,000,000 sorted cells and 10%, 30% or 50% RNA. Naive CD8 T cells, phenotype CD8+CD4-CCR7+CD45RA+, were sorted. Generation of bulk TCR libraries relied on previously described methods and listed TCR primers. TCRdb independently ran MiXCR on the PCR reads; one entry per CDR3 protein. The sample records about half a million distinct CDR3 sequences, approximately 25% being singletons. Notes on the study in general: It was shown that clones above 20 RNA copies held over 99% of effector molecules, but under 1% in naive cells.

Trimming cost V 2 bases and J 5 bases; bases outside gene matches: 10. The germline CDR1 and CDR2 sequences are SEHNR and FQNEAQ (reference sequence). This CDR3 region has 16 residues. The chain carries TRBV7-9 and TRBJ2-7, with 9 bases that match TRBD1. The sequence came from a human donor in good health. Some libraries in this study had Jurkat cell RNA spiked in. The sample comprised naive CD8+ T cells from blood, with Jurkat cell RNA spiked in. Subset given: FACS-sorted CD8+CD4-CCR7+CD45RA+ naive T cells. CDR3 bases: TGTGCCAGCAGCTTAAGCTGGGACAGGGACATCCACGAGCAGTACTTC. Amino acid sequence: CASSLSWDRDIHEQYF. The full variable domain, in which reference TRBV7-9 and TRBJ2-7 provide the parts outside the CDR3, is DTGVSQNPRHKITKRGQNVTFRCDPISEHNRLYWYRQTLGQGPEFLTYFQNEAQLEKSRLLSDRFSAERPKGSFSTLEIQRTEQGDSAMYLCASSLSWDRDIHEQYFGPGTRLTVT.